The entry that follows covers one TCR beta chain sequence. Sequencing was performed with immunoSEQ multiplex PCR; in TCRdb, only in-frame clones are kept and a portion is missing. The table records about 2.4 million clones, roughly 93% of them present only once. This sample was taken from a study of shared clonotypes between healthy human individuals. The germline CDR1 and CDR2 sequences are LNHDA and SQIVND (reference sequence). Unmatched junction bases numbered 6, after V lost 10 bases and J lost 0 bases. CDR3 length equals 13 residues. The J gene is TRBJ2-7, the V gene TRBV19; 7 bases fit TRBD1. The material sequenced was naive CD4+ T cells from PBMCs. Subset described: CD45RA+ positively selected. The receptor comes from a young man in good health. Some clones in this sample may be carry-over from other donors' samples. CDR3 DNA sequence: TGTGCCACCCAGGGGACAGCCTCCTACGAGCAGTACTTC. Residues: CATQGTASYEQYF.